The 18 T cell receptor beta chains given below trace back to one sample, sequenced in a study of cytomegalovirus exposure and HLA in healthy donors. 13 Jbeta primers and 60 Vbeta primers were used for the PCR. TCRdb's copy holds only in-frame clones and misses some; the assay was immunoSEQ multiplex PCR. The data show some 190,000 clones, with roughly 75% seen just once and approximately 4.8% held by the top ten. The sample taken for sequencing was PBMCs. Every receptor here comes from a man between 25 and 39 years old in good health and CMV-seropositive.

The V and J genes are TRBV2 and TRBJ1-1, with D hard to call. The V gene lost 6 bases and the J gene lost 3 bases, with 14 bases spanning the gap. The CDR3 spans 14 residues. In germline, CDR1 is SNHLY, CDR2 FYNNEI. The CDR3 DNA sequence: TGTGCCAGCAGCTTAGGGAGGGCGTACACTGAAGCTTTCTTT. Its protein product is CASSLGRAYTEAFF.

This chain connects TRBV6-6 to TRBJ2-1, with 7 bases fitting TRBD1. This CDR3 has 15 amino acids. The V gene's germline CDR1 is MNHNY and CDR2 SVGAGI (reference sequence). V lost 7 bases, J lost 7 bases, and 13 bases stayed unmatched. This CDR3 is CASTLVEGARNEQFF. The CDR3 DNA follows: TGTGCCAGCACCTTGGTTGAGGGGGCGAGGAATGAGCAGTTCTTC.

The genes are TRBV2 and TRBJ2-1; D gene unclear. Trimming removed 8 bases at V and 0 bases at J, with 8 bases between. The CDR3 loop spans 13 amino acids. Germline values: CDR1 SNHLY, CDR2 FYNNEI. CDR3 region: CASFRSSYNEQFF. CDR3 DNA: TGTGCCAGCTTCAGAAGCTCCTACAATGAGCAGTTCTTC. Complete variable domain (other parts from reference TRBV2 and TRBJ2-1): EPEVTQTPSHQVTQMGQEVILRCVPISNHLYFYWYRQILGQKVEFLVSFYNNEISEKSEIFDDQFSVERPDGSNFTLKIRSTKLEDSAMYFCASFRSSYNEQFFGPGTRLTVL.

V gene TRBV5-6 combines with J gene TRBJ1-2, with 7 bases aligning to TRBD1. The germline CDR1 and CDR2 sequences are SGHDT and YYEEEE. The V and J ends lost 1 base and 0 bases, in that order; junction bases with no gene match: 3. This CDR3 is built from 15 residues. Written as DNA, the CDR3 is TGTGCCAGCAGCTTGCCGGGACAGACTAACTATGGCTACACCTTC. Its protein product is CASSLPGQTNYGYTF. The full variable domain, rest sourced from reference TRBV5-6 and TRBJ1-2, is DAGVTQSPTHLIKTRGQQVTLRCSPKSGHDTVSWYQQALGQGPQFIFQYYEEEERQRGNFPDRFSGHQFPNYSSELNVNALLLGDSALYLCASSLPGQTNYGYTFGSGTRLTVV.

This clone has just one count. The chain has TRBV5-1 and TRBJ2-7; 9 bases line up with TRBD1. J was trimmed by 4 bases and V by 1 base; bases with no gene match: 3. From germline, CDR1 is SGHRS and CDR2 YFSETQ. The CDR3 loop spans 14 amino acids. The CDR3 bases are TGCGCCAGCAGCTTGCCTGGGACAGGGTACGAGCAGTACTTC. Protein: CASSLPGTGYEQYF.

The chain employs TRBV2 and TRBJ1-5, with D hard to call. CDR3 length: 14 residues. The V gene's germline CDR1 is SNHLY and CDR2 FYNNEI. The V end was cut by 5 bases, the J end by 6 bases, with 14 bases between. The chain's CDR3 is CASSSSANSQPQHF. CDR3 nucleotides: TGTGCCAGCAGTTCTTCCGCTAACAGTCAGCCCCAGCATTTT.

This clone was seen once. The rearrangement uses TRBV10-3 and TRBJ2-7, with D perhaps TRBD2 (6 bases). CDR3 size: 12 residues. Germline values: CDR1 ENHRY, CDR2 SYGVKD. Trimming cost V 9 bases and J 2 bases, with 11 bases left between them. CDR3 coding DNA: TGTGCCATGGCGGGACCCACCTACGAGCAGTACTTC. Protein product: CAMAGPTYEQYF.

This chain uses TRBV6-6 with TRBJ2-3, with D possibly TRBD1 on 6 matching bases. The CDR3 has 14 amino acids. The germline CDR1 and CDR2 sequences are MNHNY and SVGAGI (reference sequence). V lost 6 bases to trimming and J lost 4 bases, with 14 bases between them. The CDR3 DNA is TGTGCCAGCAGAGGTCAGGGGTTTTCAGATACGCAGTATTTT. Protein sequence: CASRGQGFSDTQYF.

The V gene is TRBV18, the J gene TRBJ2-2, with 7 bases identical to TRBD1. Looked up from germline, CDR1 is KGHSH and CDR2 is LQKENI. The CDR3 contains 16 residues. J was trimmed by 4 bases and V by 0 bases; bases with no gene match: 5. CDR3 loop: CASSPPGQTATGELFF. The CDR3 nucleotides are TGTGCCAGCTCACCACCGGGACAGACTGCCACCGGGGAGCTGTTTTTT.

This clone has more than one count but fewer than ten. The chain recombines TRBV19 with TRBJ2-1; 9 bases are shared with TRBD1. Germline V CDR1 and CDR2: LNHDA, SQIVND (reference sequence). The CDR3 extends over 14 amino acids. After removal of 4 bases from V and 10 bases from J, the junction contained 8 bases not matched to a gene. For the CDR3, the DNA is TGTGCCAGTAGTACGGGGACAGGGATACCGGAGCAGTTCTTC. Residues: CASSTGTGIPEQFF.

The V call is TRBV15, the J call TRBJ2-7; a possible D gene is TRBD2 (7 bases). The germline CDR1 and CDR2 sequences are LNHNV and YYDKDF (reference sequence). This CDR3 comprises 14 residues. V lost 9 bases and J lost 7, with 22 bases in between. CDR3 nucleotides: TGTGCCACTTCAGACGCAAGGGGGGGTAAAGAGCAGTACTTC. Translation gives CATSDARGGKEQYF.

The chain combines TRBV6-5 with TRBJ1-1; D remains unclear. V was shortened by 0 bases and J by 5 bases, with 13 bases between the two germline ends. CDR3 length equals 15 residues. Germline V lookup: CDR1 MNHEY, CDR2 SVGAGI. CDR3 residues: CASSYSPLIRTEAFF. In nucleotides, the CDR3 is TGTGCCAGCAGTTACTCCCCCCTCATACGGACTGAAGCTTTCTTT.

The V gene is TRBV4-1, the J gene TRBJ1-4; 8 bases line up with TRBD1. V shed 4 bases, J shed 5 bases, and the junction held 6 bases outside the gene matches. This CDR3 spans 15 amino acids. Germline-derived CDR1 and CDR2 are MGHRA and YSYEKL. The CDR3 loop reads CASSRVTGANEKLFF. The CDR3 DNA follows: TGCGCCAGCAGCCGCGTGACAGGGGCCAATGAAAAACTGTTTTTT.

This clone has just a few counts. V gene TRBV28 combines with J gene TRBJ2-3; TRBD2 might be the D (7 bases). CDR1 is MDHEN, CDR2 SYDVKM, per germline. Trimming shortened V by 3 bases and J by 4 bases, and 11 bases separated the two germline ends. The CDR3 contains 14 residues. DNA for the CDR3: TGTGCCAGCAGTTTGTGGGGGGGCTCAGATACGCAGTATTTT. Amino acids: CASSLWGGSDTQYF.

V is TRBV7-2 and J is TRBJ1-2, with TRBD1 matching over 10 bases. The trim removed 3 bases at V and 6 bases at J, leaving 4 bases unmatched. The CDR3 covers 14 residues. From germline, CDR1 is SGHTA and CDR2 FQGNSA. The CDR3 region is CASSFTGTGDGYTF. The CDR3 DNA reads as TGTGCCAGCAGCTTTACGGGGACAGGGGATGGCTACACCTTC.

This sequence joins TRBV15 and TRBJ2-2, with D possibly matching TRBD2 (5 bases). The CDR3 consists of 13 residues. V was shortened by 4 bases and J by 5 bases, with 8 bases between the two germline ends. Germline CDR1 LNHNV, CDR2 YYDKDF (reference sequence). CDR3 DNA: TGTGCCACCAGCACGAGAGGGACCGGGGAGCTGTTTTTT. It is translated as CATSTRGTGELFF. The full variable domain, with the rest looked up from reference TRBV15 and TRBJ2-2, is DAMVIQNPRYQVTQFGKPVTLSCSQTLNHNVMYWYQQKSSQAPKLLFHYYDKDFNNEADTPDNFQSRRPNTSFCFLDIRSPGLGDTAMYLCATSTRGTGELFFGEGSRLTVL.

The chain recombines TRBV6-5 with TRBJ1-2; D perhaps matches TRBD1 (5 bases). The germline CDR1 and CDR2 sequences are MNHEY and SVGAGI. CDR3 size: 14 residues. The V and J ends lost 1 base and 3 bases respectively, with 9 bases between them. This chain's CDR3 is CASSYFVTDYGYTF. The DNA for the CDR3 is TGTGCCAGCAGTTACTTTGTGACAGACTATGGCTACACCTTC.

V usage is TRBV7-9 and J usage is TRBJ1-2; D gene uncertain. The CDR3 is made up of 13 amino acids. Germline V CDR1 and CDR2: SEHNR, FQNEAQ (reference sequence). Trimming took 1 base from V and 2 from J, leaving 5 bases between them. The CDR3 protein is CASSLGLNYGYTF. In nucleotides, the CDR3 is TGTGCCAGCAGCTTAGGCCTAAACTATGGCTACACCTTC.